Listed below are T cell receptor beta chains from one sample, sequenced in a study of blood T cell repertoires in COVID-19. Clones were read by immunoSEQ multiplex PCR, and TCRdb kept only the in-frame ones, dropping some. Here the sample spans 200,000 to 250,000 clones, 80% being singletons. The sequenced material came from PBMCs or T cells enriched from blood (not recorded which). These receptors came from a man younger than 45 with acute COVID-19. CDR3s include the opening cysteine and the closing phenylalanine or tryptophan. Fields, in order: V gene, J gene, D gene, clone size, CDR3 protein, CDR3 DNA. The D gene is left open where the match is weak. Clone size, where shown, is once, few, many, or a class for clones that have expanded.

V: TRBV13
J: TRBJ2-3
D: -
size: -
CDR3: CASSVYRDPDTQYF
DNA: TGTGCCAGCAGCGTGTACAGGGATCCAGATACGCAGTATTTT

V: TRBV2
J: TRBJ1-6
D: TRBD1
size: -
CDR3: CASRLQGSDSPLHF
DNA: TGTGCCAGCAGGCTACAGGGGAGTGACTCACCCCTCCACTTT

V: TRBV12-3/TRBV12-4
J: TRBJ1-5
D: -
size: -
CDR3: CASSLRGGQPQHF
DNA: TGTGCCAGCAGTTTAAGGGGCGGACAGCCCCAGCATTTT

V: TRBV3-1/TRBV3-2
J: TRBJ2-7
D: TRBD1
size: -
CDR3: CASSPRRTGTYEQYF
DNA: TGTGCCAGCAGCCCCCGAAGGACAGGTACCTACGAGCAGTACTTC

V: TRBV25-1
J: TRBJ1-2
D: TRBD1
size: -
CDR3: CASTTSTGIGYTF
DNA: TGTGCCAGCACAACATCGACAGGGATTGGCTACACCTTC

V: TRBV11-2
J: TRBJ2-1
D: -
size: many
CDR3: CASSLTGLYNEQFF
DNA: TGTGCCAGCAGCTTGACGGGACTCTACAATGAGCAGTTCTTC

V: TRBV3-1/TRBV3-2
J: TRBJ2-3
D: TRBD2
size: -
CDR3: CASSQAAGGPTDTQYF
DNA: TGTGCCAGCAGCCAAGCTGCGGGGGGCCCCACAGATACGCAGTATTTT

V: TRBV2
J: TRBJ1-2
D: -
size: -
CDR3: CASSEGAYGYTF
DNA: TGTGCCAGCAGTGAAGGGGCCTATGGCTACACCTTC

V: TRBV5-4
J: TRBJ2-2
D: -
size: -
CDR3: CASSSDSGGNTGELFF
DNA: TGTGCCAGCAGCTCTGACTCCGGGGGGAACACCGGGGAGCTGTTTTTT

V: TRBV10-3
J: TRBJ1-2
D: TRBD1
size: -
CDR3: CAASLQGAINYGYTF
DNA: TGTGCCGCCAGCCTACAGGGGGCAATTAACTATGGCTACACCTTC

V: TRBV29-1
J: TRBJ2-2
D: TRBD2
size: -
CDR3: CSVGRGVPGELFF
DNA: TGCAGCGTTGGTCGGGGGGTTCCCGGGGAGCTGTTTTTT

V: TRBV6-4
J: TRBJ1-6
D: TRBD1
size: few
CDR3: CASRQGQNSPLHF
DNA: TGTGCCAGCCGACAGGGGCAGAATTCACCCCTCCACTTT

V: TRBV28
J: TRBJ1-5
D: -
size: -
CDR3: CASSYTGRQPQHF
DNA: TGTGCCAGCAGTTACACAGGGCGTCAGCCCCAGCATTTT

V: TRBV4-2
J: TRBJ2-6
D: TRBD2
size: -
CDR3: CASSQASGSSGANVLTF
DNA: TGTGCCAGCAGCCAAGCTAGCGGGAGCTCTGGGGCCAACGTCCTGACTTTC

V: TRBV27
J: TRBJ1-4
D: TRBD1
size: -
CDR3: CASSGQGTNEKLFF
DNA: TGTGCCAGCAGCGGACAGGGAACTAATGAAAAACTGTTTTTT

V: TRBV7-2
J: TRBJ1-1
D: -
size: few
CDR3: CASSLAGRNERGAFF
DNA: TGTGCCAGCAGCTTAGCAGGCCGGAATGAAAGAGGAGCTTTCTTT

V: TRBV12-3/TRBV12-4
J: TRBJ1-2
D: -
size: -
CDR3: CASSTWAGAGYTF
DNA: TGTGCCAGCAGCACCTGGGCGGGCGCTGGCTACACCTTC

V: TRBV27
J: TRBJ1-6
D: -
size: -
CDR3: CASRPQGSPNSPLHF
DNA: TGTGCCAGCAGGCCTCAGGGGAGTCCCAATTCACCCCTCCACTTT

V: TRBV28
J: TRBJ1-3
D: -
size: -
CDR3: CASSYSRVAGNTIYF
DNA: TGTGCCAGCAGTTACAGCAGGGTGGCTGGAAACACCATATATTTT

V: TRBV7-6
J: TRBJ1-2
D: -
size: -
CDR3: CASSLGEEHYGYTF
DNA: TGTGCCAGCAGCTTAGGGGAGGAACATTATGGCTACACCTTC

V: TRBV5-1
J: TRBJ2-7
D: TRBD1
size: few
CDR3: CASSLDGTVYEQYF
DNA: TGCGCCAGCAGCTTGGACGGGACAGTCTACGAGCAGTACTTC

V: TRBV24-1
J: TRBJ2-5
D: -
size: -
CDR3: CATSDRPGSPKETQYF
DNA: TGTGCCACCAGTGATAGACCCGGGAGTCCGAAAGAGACCCAGTACTTC

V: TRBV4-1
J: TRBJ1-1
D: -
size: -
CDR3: CASSQEEVTEAEAFF
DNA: TGCGCCAGCAGCCAAGAGGAGGTGACCGAGGCTGAAGCTTTCTTT

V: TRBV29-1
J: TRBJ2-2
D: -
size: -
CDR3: CSVVVDGELFF
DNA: TGCAGCGTTGTAGTCGACGGGGAGCTGTTTTTT

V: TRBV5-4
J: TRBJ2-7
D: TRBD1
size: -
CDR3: CASSLGQSPGFVEQYF
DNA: TGTGCCAGCAGCCTGGGACAGTCCCCTGGGTTTGTGGAGCAGTACTTC

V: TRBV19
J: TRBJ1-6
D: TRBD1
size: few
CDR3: CASIQQGGNSPLHF
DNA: TGTGCCAGTATTCAACAGGGGGGGAATTCACCCCTCCACTTT

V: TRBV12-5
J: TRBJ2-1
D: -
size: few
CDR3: CASGPRGTNEQFF
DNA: TGTGCTAGTGGCCCAAGGGGAACGAATGAGCAGTTCTTC

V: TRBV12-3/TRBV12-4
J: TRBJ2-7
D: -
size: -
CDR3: CASSLRDEQYF
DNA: TGTGCCAGCAGTTTGAGGGACGAGCAGTACTTC

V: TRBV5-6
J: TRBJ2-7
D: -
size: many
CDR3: CASSRFSLYEQYF
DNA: TGTGCCAGCAGTAGATTCTCTCTCTACGAGCAGTACTTC

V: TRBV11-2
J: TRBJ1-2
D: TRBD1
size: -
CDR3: CASSLGTGTGGLGYTF
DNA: TGTGCCAGCAGCTTAGGGACCGGGACAGGGGGCCTTGGCTACACCTTC

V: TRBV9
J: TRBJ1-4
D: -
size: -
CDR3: CASSVSRTANEKLFF
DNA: TGTGCCAGCAGCGTATCAAGGACAGCCAATGAAAAACTGTTTTTT

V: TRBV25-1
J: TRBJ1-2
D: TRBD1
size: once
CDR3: CASSDRTGVGGYTF
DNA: TGTGCCAGCAGTGACAGGACAGGGGTAGGCGGCTACACCTTC

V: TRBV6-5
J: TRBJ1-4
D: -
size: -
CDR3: CAIRDYATNEKLFF
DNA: TGTGCAATCCGGGACTACGCAACTAATGAAAAACTGTTTTTT

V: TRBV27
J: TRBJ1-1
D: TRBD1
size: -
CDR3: CASSTVTGRGNTEAFF
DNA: TGTGCCAGCAGTACCGTGACAGGGCGAGGGAACACTGAAGCTTTCTTT

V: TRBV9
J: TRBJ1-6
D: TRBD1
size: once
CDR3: CASSFRDSYNSPLHF
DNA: TGTGCCAGCAGCTTCCGGGACAGTTATAATTCACCCCTCCACTTT

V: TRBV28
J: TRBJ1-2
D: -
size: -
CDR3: CASSDGPSGGYTF
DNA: TGTGCCAGCAGCGATGGGCCAAGTGGTGGCTACACCTTC

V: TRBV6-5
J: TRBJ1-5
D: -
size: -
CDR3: CASSYSVADADQPQHF
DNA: TGTGCCAGCAGTTACTCGGTAGCTGACGCAGATCAGCCCCAGCATTTT

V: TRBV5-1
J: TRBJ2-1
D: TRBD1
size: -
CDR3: CASSSRDRRFF
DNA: TGCGCCAGCAGCTCCCGGGACAGGAGATTCTTC

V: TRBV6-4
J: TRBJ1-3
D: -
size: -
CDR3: CASSPTPGVCRGNTIYF
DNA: TGTGCCAGCAGTCCAACCCCCGGGGTATGCCGGGGAAACACCATATATTTT

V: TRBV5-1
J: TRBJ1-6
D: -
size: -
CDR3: CASSPSGVGGSGSPLHF
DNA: TGCGCCAGCAGCCCCTCCGGGGTAGGGGGATCGGGATCACCCCTCCACTTT

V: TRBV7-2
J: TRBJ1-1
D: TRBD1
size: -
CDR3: CASSLAGQGTEAFF
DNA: TGTGCCAGCAGCTTAGCGGGACAGGGCACTGAAGCTTTCTTT

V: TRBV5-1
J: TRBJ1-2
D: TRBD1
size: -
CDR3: CASSSHRDRIYGYTF
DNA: TGCGCCAGCAGCAGCCACCGGGACAGGATCTATGGCTACACCTTC

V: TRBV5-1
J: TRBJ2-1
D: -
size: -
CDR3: CASSLWGDHEQFF
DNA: TGCGCCAGCAGCTTGTGGGGGGACCATGAGCAGTTCTTC

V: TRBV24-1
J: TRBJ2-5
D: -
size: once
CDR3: CATSDPYDRFGVGHLVSAQYF
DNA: TGTGCCACCAGTGATCCTTATGACAGGTTTGGGGTCGGTCATTTGGTTTCGGCCCAGTACTTC

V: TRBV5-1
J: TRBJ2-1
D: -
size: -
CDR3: CASSLVRQRSGNEQFF
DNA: TGCGCCAGCAGCTTGGTACGGCAGCGGTCAGGCAATGAGCAGTTCTTC

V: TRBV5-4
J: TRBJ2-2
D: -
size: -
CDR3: CASSLDRLNTGELFF
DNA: TGTGCCAGCAGCTTGGACAGGCTGAACACCGGGGAGCTGTTTTTT

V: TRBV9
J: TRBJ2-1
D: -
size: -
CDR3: CASSVVTGGAEQFF
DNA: TGTGCCAGCAGCGTAGTGACAGGTGGCGCTGAGCAGTTCTTC

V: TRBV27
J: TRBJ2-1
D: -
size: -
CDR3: CASSSPGQFSYNEQFF
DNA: TGTGCCAGCAGTTCCCCGGGACAATTCTCCTACAATGAGCAGTTCTTC

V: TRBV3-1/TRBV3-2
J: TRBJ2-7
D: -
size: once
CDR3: CASSQDLSRLSYEQYF
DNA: TGTGCCAGCAGCCAAGATCTAAGCAGGTTATCCTACGAGCAGTACTTC

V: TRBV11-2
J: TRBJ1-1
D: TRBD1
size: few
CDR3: CASSSRTGRGYTEAFF
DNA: TGTGCCAGCAGCTCCCGGACAGGGAGAGGGTACACTGAAGCTTTCTTT

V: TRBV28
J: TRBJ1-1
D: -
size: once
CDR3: CASSLRGRTEAFF
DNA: TGTGCCAGCAGTTTACGAGGGAGAACTGAAGCTTTCTTT

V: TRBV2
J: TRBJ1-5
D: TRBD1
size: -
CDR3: CASSTAGQGNQPQHF
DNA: TGTGCCAGCAGTACAGCGGGACAGGGCAATCAGCCCCAGCATTTT

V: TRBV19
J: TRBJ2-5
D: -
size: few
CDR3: CASSPGSWTQYF
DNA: TGTGCCAGTAGCCCAGGCTCGTGGACCCAGTACTTC